The 18 T cell receptor beta chains listed next were all sequenced from one sample in a study of blood T cell repertoires in COVID-19. TCRdb's table, derived via immunoSEQ multiplex PCR, lists solely in-frame clones and lacks some. The sample contains 120,000 or so clones, about four fifths of which appear only once. The sample comprised peripheral blood. The receptors stem from a woman in her sixties or seventies with acute or convalescent COVID-19.

As regards this clone: The junction departs from germline at one end; a sequencing error may be responsible. CDR3 sequence reads: CASSIGTGDGYTF. CDR3 nucleotide sequence: TGTGCCAGTAGCATAGGGACGGGAGATGGCTACACCTTC. This chain joins TRBV19 and TRBJ1-2, with a possible D match to TRBD1 (5 bases). Germline CDR1 LNHDA, CDR2 SQIVND (reference sequence). There are 13 residues in the CDR3.

This chain connects TRBV5-4 to TRBJ2-2; D is possibly TRBD2 (6 bases). Germline lookup yields CDR1 SGHNT and CDR2 YYREEE (reference sequence). V dropped 0 bases and J dropped 7 bases, with 16 bases sitting between them. The CDR3 consists of 16 residues. For the CDR3, the DNA is TGTGCCAGCAGCTTGGCCGGAAGGGTGGGAGGCGGGGAGCTGTTTTTT. Protein sequence: CASSLAGRVGGGELFF.

The chain joins TRBV24-1 to TRBJ2-3; D might be TRBD1 (6 bases). This CDR3 is 13 amino acids long. Germline V CDR1 and CDR2: KGHDR, SFDVKD. V was cut by 10 bases and J by 2 bases, with 12 bases left in between. CDR3 sequence (DNA): TGTGCCACGAGACAGGAGATCACAGATACGCAGTATTTT. Amino acid sequence: CATRQEITDTQYF.

J is TRBJ1-2 and V is TRBV27; D is possibly TRBD1 (5 bases). The CDR3 has 15 residues. Germline V gene sequence: CDR1 MNHEY, CDR2 SMNVEV (reference sequence). With 5 bases removed from V and 4 bases from J, the gap between germline ends came to 17 bases. This CDR3 reads CASSPGDLGRYGYTF. CDR3 nucleotides: TGTGCCAGCAGTCCGGGGGACTTGGGGCGCTATGGCTACACCTTC.

This clone was recorded only once. This chain uses TRBV4-1 with TRBJ2-4; the D is unclear. The germline V gene encodes CDR1 MGHRA and CDR2 YSYEKL. This CDR3 comprises 15 residues. Trimming took off 0 bases at V and 2 bases at J, with 8 bases between the two ends. The chain's CDR3 is CASSQEWATKNIQYF. The CDR3 DNA reads TGCGCCAGCAGCCAAGAATGGGCGACCAAAAACATTCAGTACTTC.

J is TRBJ1-2 and V is TRBV9, with D maybe TRBD1 (5 bases). This CDR3 contains 15 residues. The germline CDR1 and CDR2 sequences are SGDLS and YYNGEE. Trimming left V 0 bases short and J 5 bases short, with 14 bases between. CDR3 sequence reads: CASSVDPAGTYGYTF. CDR3 DNA: TGTGCCAGCAGCGTAGACCCGGCGGGGACTTATGGCTACACCTTC.

The CDR3 spells CASSQGMRDTEAFF. CDR3 bases: TGCGCCAGCAGCCAAGGAATGAGGGACACTGAAGCTTTCTTT. The V gene is TRBV4-3, the J gene TRBJ1-1; D gene unclear. Germline V CDR1 and CDR2: LGHNA, YSLEER. This CDR3 comprises 14 residues. V was pared by 1 base and J by 3 bases, with 9 bases between.

This clone was detected a few times. The genes are TRBV5-1 and TRBJ2-5; TRBD2 is a possible D gene (5 bases). This CDR3 comprises 13 residues. Trimming took 0 bases from V and 10 from J, leaving 13 bases between them. Germline CDR1 is SGHRS and CDR2 is YFSETQ. CDR3 amino acids: CASSLDGRGDQYF. CDR3 in DNA: TGCGCCAGCAGCTTGGATGGCCGGGGAGACCAGTACTTC.

The chain uses TRBV5-1 and TRBJ1-2, with 8 bases that match TRBD1. The ends lost 0 bases at V and 2 bases at J; junction bases unmatched: 9. CDR3 size: 17 residues. CDR1 is SGHRS and CDR2 is YFSETQ in the germline V gene. CDR3 bases: TGCGCCAGCAGCTTGGGAGGGGCAGGGGGCGTCAACTATGGCTACACCTTC. Translated, it gives CASSLGGAGGVNYGYTF.

This clone was seen only once. This chain uses TRBV2 with TRBJ2-7, with D perhaps matching TRBD2 (7 bases). V was trimmed by 8 bases and J by 4 bases, leaving 18 bases between them. The germline V gene has CDR1 SNHLY and CDR2 FYNNEI. The CDR3 runs to 14 residues. The CDR3 nucleotides are TGTGCCAGCTCCTGGGGGGGGGCCTTGTACGAGCAGTACTTC. It encodes CASSWGGALYEQYF. Based on the CDR3 plus reference TRBV2 and TRBJ2-7, the full variable domain is EPEVTQTPSHQVTQMGQEVILRCVPISNHLYFYWYRQILGQKVEFLVSFYNNEISEKSEIFDDQFSVERPDGSNFTLKIRSTKLEDSAMYFCASSWGGALYEQYFGPGTRLTVT.

DNA for the CDR3: TGTGCCAGCAGTTTCGAACCGGGACAGGGGATCTACGAGCAGTACTTC. It translates to CASSFEPGQGIYEQYF. The chain uses TRBV6-5 and TRBJ2-7, with 10 bases that match TRBD1. The CDR3 spans 16 residues. In germline, CDR1 is MNHEY, CDR2 SVGAGI. V lost 4 bases, J lost 3 bases, and 9 bases stayed unmatched.

The chain joins TRBV24-1 to TRBJ2-1, with D perhaps matching TRBD2 (7 bases). V was clipped by 4 bases and J by 5 bases, with 11 bases between them. This CDR3 is 14 amino acids long. Germline assignment: CDR1 KGHDR and CDR2 SFDVKD. The CDR3 region is CATSEAGQHNEQFF. The CDR3 DNA follows: TGTGCCACCAGTGAAGCGGGACAACACAATGAGCAGTTCTTC.

The rearrangement links TRBV7-9 to TRBJ1-3, with 8 bases fitting TRBD1. CDR1 is SEHNR, CDR2 FQNEAQ, per germline (reference sequence). There are 19 residues in the CDR3. The V segment lost 2 bases and the J segment 4 bases; nucleotides outside the gene matches: 16. The CDR3 reads CASSLISPSRRGPGNTIYF. The CDR3 DNA is TGTGCCAGCAGCTTAATTTCCCCCTCCCGCAGGGGGCCAGGAAACACCATATATTTT.

The V gene is TRBV12-3 or TRBV12-4, the J gene TRBJ1-3; the D is unclear. The CDR3 has 12 amino acids. Trimming took 3 bases from V and 5 from J, leaving 5 bases between them. The CDR3 DNA sequence: TGTGCCAGCAGTTTCGGTAGAAACACCATATATTTT. Its translation: CASSFGRNTIYF.

V and J are TRBV18 and TRBJ1-1, with a weak D call TRBD1 (5 bases). The ends were cut back, 4 bases at V and 3 bases at J, with 15 bases in the middle. The CDR3 totals 15 residues. Per germline, CDR1 KGHSH and CDR2 LQKENI. The CDR3 spells CASSQTGGYYTEAFF. In nucleotides, the CDR3 is TGTGCCAGCTCACAAACCGGGGGATACTACACTGAAGCTTTCTTT.

This clone was counted only a few times. The chain joins TRBV7-9 to TRBJ1-1, with a weak D call TRBD1 (6 bases). CDR1 and CDR2 (germline): SEHNR, FQNEAQ (reference sequence). V lost 5 bases and J lost 5, with 27 bases in between. CDR3 length: 18 residues. CDR3 loop: CASSPRRLFAGANTEAFF. The CDR3 DNA is TGTGCCAGCAGCCCACGCCGATTATTCGCAGGGGCGAATACTGAAGCTTTCTTT.

A word on this clone: A read error may produce the germline difference seen at one junction end. The rearrangement joins TRBV3-1 (or the pseudogene TRBV3-2) to TRBJ1-4; the D is unclear. CDR3 length: 11 residues. Per the germline V gene, CDR1 is LGHDT and CDR2 is YNNKEL (reference sequence). The CDR3 sequence: CASSQELRGCF. CDR3 nucleotides: TGTGCCAGCAGCCAAGAACTCCGGGGATGCTTT.

The V and J genes are TRBV3-1 (or the pseudogene TRBV3-2) and TRBJ1-3; D call uncertain. V shed 2 bases and J shed 0 bases, with 11 bases lying between them. CDR3 length: 16 amino acids. CDR1 is LGHDT, CDR2 YNNKEL, per germline (reference sequence). The CDR3 here is CASSQSGGPSGNTIYF. The CDR3 DNA reads TGTGCCAGCAGCCAATCGGGAGGGCCCTCTGGAAACACCATATATTTT.